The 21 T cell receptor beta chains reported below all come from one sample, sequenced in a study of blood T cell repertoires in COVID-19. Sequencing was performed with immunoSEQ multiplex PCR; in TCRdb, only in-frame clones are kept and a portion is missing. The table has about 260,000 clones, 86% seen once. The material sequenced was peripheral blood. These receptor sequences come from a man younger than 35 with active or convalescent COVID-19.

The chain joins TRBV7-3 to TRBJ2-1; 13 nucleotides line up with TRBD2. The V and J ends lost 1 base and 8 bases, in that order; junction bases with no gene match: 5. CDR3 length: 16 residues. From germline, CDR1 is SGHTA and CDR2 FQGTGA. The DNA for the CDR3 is TGTGCCAGCAGCTTAAGGACTAGCGGGAGAGGGGATGAGCAGTTCTTC. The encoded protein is CASSLRTSGRGDEQFF. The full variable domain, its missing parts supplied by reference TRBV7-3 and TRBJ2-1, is GAGVSQTPSNKVTEKGKYVELRCDPISGHTALYWYRQSLGQGPEFLIYFQGTGAADDSGLPNDRFFAVRPEGSVSTLKIQRTERGDSAVYLCASSLRTSGRGDEQFFGPGTRLTVL.

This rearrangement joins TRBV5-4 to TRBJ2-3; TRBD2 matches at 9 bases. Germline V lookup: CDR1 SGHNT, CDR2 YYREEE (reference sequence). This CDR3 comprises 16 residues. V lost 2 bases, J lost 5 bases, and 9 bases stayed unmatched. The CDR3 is CASSFGAGGPVDTQYF. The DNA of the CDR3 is TGTGCCAGCAGCTTCGGGGCGGGGGGGCCGGTAGATACGCAGTATTTT.

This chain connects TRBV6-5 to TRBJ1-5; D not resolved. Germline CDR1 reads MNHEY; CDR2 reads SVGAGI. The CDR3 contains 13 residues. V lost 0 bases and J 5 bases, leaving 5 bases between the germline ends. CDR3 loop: CASSYSGDQPQHF. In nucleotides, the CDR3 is TGTGCCAGCAGTTACTCCGGGGATCAGCCCCAGCATTTT.

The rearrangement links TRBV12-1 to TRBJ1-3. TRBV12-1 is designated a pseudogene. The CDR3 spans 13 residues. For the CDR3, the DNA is TGTGCCAGGGGGGGGGTTCTTGGAAACACCATATATTTT. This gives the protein CARGGVLGNTIYF.

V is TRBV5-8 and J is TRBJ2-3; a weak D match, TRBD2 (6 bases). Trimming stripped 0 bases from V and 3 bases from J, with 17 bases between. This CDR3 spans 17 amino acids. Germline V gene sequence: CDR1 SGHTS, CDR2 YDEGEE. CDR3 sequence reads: CASSLEVGVAVTDTQYF. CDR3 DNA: TGTGCCAGCAGCTTGGAAGTCGGGGTAGCGGTAACAGATACGCAGTATTTT.

The CDR3: CASSGGGLAESSYEQYF. The DNA of the CDR3 is TGTGCCAGCAGCGGGGGGGGACTAGCGGAAAGCTCCTACGAGCAGTACTTC. The chain has TRBV13 and TRBJ2-7; TRBD2 agrees at 11 bases. Germline loops: CDR1 PRHDT, CDR2 FYEKMQ (reference sequence). The CDR3 is made up of 17 amino acids. With V trimmed by 5 bases and J by 0 bases, 9 bases remained unmatched.

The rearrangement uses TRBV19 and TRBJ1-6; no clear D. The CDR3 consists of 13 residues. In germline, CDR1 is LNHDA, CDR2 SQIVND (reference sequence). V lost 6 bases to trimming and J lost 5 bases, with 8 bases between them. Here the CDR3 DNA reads TGTGCCAGTAGGAGAATCAATAATTCACCCCTCCACTTT. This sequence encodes CASRRINNSPLHF.

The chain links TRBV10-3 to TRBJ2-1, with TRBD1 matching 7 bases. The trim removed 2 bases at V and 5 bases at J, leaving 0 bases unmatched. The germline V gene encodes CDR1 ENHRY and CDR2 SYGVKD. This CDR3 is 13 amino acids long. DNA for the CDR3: TGTGCCATCAGTGAGCAGGGGGACAATGAGCAGTTCTTC. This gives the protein CAISEQGDNEQFF.

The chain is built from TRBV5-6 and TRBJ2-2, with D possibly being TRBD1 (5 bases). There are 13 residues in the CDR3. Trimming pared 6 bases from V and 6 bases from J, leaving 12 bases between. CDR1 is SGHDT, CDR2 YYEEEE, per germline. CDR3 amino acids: CASTLSRAGELFF. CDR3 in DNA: TGTGCCAGCACCCTGTCCAGGGCCGGGGAGCTGTTTTTT.

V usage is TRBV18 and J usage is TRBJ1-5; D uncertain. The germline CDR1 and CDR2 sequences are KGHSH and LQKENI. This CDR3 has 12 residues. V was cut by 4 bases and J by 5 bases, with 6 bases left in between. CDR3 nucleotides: TGTGCCAGCTCACGCGCGGATCAGCCCCAGCATTTT. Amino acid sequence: CASSRADQPQHF.

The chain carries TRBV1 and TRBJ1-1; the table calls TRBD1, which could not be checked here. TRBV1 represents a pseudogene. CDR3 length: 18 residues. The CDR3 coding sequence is TGCACCAGCAGCCAGCTGGGACAGGGTGACGTCAAGAACACTGAAGCTTTCTTT. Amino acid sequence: CTSSQLGQGDVKNTEAFF.

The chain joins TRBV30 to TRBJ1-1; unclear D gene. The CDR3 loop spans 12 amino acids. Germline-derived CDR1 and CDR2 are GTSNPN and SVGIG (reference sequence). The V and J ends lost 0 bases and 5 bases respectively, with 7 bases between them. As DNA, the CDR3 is TGTGCCTGGAGTGTAGCGGGGACTGAAGCTTTCTTT. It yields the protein CAWSVAGTEAFF.

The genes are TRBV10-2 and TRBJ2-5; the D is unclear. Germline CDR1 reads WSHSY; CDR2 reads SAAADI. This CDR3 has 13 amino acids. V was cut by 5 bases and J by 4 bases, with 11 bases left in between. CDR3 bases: TGCGCCAGCAGTATGGGCCGACGAGAGACCCAGTACTTC. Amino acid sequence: CASSMGRRETQYF.

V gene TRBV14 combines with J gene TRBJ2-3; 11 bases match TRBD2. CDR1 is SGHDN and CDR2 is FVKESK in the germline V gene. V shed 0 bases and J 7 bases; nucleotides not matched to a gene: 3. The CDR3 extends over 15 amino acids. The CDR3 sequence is CASSQDSGGVNTQYF. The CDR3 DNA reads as TGTGCCAGCAGCCAAGATAGCGGGGGGGTAAATACGCAGTATTTT.

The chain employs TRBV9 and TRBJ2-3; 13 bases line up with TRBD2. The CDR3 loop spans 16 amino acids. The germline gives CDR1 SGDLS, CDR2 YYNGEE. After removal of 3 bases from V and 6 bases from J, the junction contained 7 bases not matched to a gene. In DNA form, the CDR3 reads TGTGCCAGCAGCGAGACTAGCGGGGGGCAGGGGGATACGCAGTATTTT. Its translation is CASSETSGGQGDTQYF.

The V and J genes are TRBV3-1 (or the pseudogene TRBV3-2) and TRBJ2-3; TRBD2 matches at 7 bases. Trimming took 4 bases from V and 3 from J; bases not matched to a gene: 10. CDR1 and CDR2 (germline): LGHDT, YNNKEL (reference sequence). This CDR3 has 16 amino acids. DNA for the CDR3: TGTGCCAGCAGCCCCGGGGGGTTAGCCGGGACAGATACGCAGTATTTT. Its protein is CASSPGGLAGTDTQYF.

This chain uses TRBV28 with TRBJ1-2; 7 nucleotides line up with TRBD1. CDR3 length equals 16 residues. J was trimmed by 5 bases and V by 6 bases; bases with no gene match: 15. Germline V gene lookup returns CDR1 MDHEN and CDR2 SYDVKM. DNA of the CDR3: TGTGCCAGCAGAGGCTATTCTCGGACAGGTCTTTATGGCTACACCTTC. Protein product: CASRGYSRTGLYGYTF.

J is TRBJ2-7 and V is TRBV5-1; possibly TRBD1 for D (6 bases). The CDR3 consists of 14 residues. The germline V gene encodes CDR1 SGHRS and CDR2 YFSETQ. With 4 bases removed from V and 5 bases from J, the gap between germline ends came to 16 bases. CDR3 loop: CASSHPDSLDEQYF. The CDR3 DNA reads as TGCGCCAGCAGCCACCCGGACAGTCTCGACGAGCAGTACTTC.

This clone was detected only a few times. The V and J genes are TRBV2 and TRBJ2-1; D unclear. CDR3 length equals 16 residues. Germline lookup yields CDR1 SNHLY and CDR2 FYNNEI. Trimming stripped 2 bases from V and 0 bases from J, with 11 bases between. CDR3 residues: CASSELQVSSYNEQFF. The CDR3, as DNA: TGTGCCAGCAGTGAACTTCAGGTGAGCTCCTACAATGAGCAGTTCTTC. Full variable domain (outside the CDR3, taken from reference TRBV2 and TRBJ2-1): EPEVTQTPSHQVTQMGQEVILRCVPISNHLYFYWYRQILGQKVEFLVSFYNNEISEKSEIFDDQFSVERPDGSNFTLKIRSTKLEDSAMYFCASSELQVSSYNEQFFGPGTRLTVL.

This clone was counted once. The CDR3 region has the DNA TGTGCCAGCCACCCCCCTGGGGCCCCCATGAACACTGAAGCTTTCTTT. This gives the protein CASHPPGAPMNTEAFF. This chain links TRBV27 with TRBJ1-1, with D tentatively TRBD1 (5 bases). Germline CDR1 is MNHEY and CDR2 is SMNVEV (reference sequence). Trimming took off 8 bases at V and 0 bases at J, with 19 bases between the two ends. The CDR3 sequence is 16 residues long.

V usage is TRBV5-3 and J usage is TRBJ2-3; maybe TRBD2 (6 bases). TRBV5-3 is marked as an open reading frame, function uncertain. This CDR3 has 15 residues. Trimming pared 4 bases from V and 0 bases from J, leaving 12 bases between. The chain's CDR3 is CARSRTGTSTDTQYF. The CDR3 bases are TGTGCCAGAAGCCGAACCGGGACTAGCACAGATACGCAGTATTTT.